This T cell receptor beta chain was captured in a study of T cell repertoires in cytomegalovirus infection (dated by TCRdb to about 2019). Study-wide context: The HLA type of each donor mattered for the analysis, because public TCR beta signatures pointed to carriage of CMV infection along with the matching HLA type.

V is shortened by 2 bases, J by 0 bases, and the region joining them spans 6 bases. Inclusive of the bounding cysteine and phenylalanine, the CDR3 is 14 residues long. Only the CDR3 DNA stays, 42 bases, in frame from base 1. This sample was sequenced with an Illumina HiSeq 1500. TCRdb took the public reads, trimmed them with fastp at Q25, ran MiXCR for clone calling and kept in-frame beta chains. Merged by CDR3 protein, the rows form single entries marked with the most common genes and DNA. The sample yields roughly 720,000 distinct CDR3 sequences; approximately 34% were counted once. The ten largest clonotypes hold 2.5% to 3% of the sample. General conclusions and limits of the study: The ex vivo response was dominated by HLA-C-restricted CMV-specific TCR beta clonotypes, which also provided the single most frequent clonotype in two of eight donors. Cumulative frequency of public TCR beta family members discriminated carriers of CMV infection plus the relevant HLA type in this cohort and an independent roughly 340-donor cohort.

This clonotype was detected ten times or more. It lacks a known antigen. No quality values exist for individual bases; no much larger clone is one base distant. The rearranged segments are TRBV12-3 or TRBV12-4 and TRBJ2-3; no D gene is confidently identified. Sequenced: PBMCs. The sequence came from a human donor in good health (CMV status not recorded). Some clones in this sample may be carry-over from other donors' samples. Here is the DNA: TGTGCCAGCAGTTTACTGGTTAGCACAGATACGCAGTATTTT. Translation gives CASSLLVSTDTQYF.